This T cell receptor (beta chain) appears in the sequencing data of a study of Ad26.COV2.S vaccination and SARS-CoV-2 variants. The treatment here: roughly 20 received Ad26.COV2.S at low or high dose, single or two shots; a few received placebo; per-sample allocation not given. Each sample was drawn 63 days after the first injection (of vaccine or placebo). Germline V gene lookup returns CDR1 LGHNA and CDR2 YSLEER. This CDR3 has 18 residues. V shed 0 bases, J shed 2 bases, and the junction held 12 bases outside the gene matches. Repertoires were generated with immunoSEQ multiplex PCR, while TCRdb's copy carries only in-frame clones and drops some. The repertoire consists of about 680,000 clones, with roughly 90% occurring once and the leading ten covering approximately 1.5%.

Here the sequenced sample was peripheral blood, taken in a trial of Ad26.COV2.S vaccine versus placebo. The clonotype comes from a person between 18 and 59 years old who received the Ad26.COV2.S COVID-19 vaccine or a placebo. The V gene is TRBV4-3, the J gene TRBJ2-7; 8 bases align to TRBD2. The CDR3 region is CASSQEYLSTSEPYEQYF. DNA for the CDR3: TGCGCCAGCAGCCAAGAATATCTTTCGACTAGCGAACCCTACGAGCAGTACTTC.